The 27 T cell receptor beta chains below come from one sample, sequenced in a study of T cell changes during pregnancy in multiple sclerosis. Generated by immunoSEQ multiplex PCR, the TCRdb table keeps only in-frame clones and is missing some. The sample comprises some 120,000 clones, about 96% of which are singletons, and 0.44% rests with the top ten. This specimen was peripheral blood, taken after pregnancy. The receptors here all came from a female donor with multiple sclerosis, enrolled in a pregnancy study.

This clone was recorded once. This same CDR3 is encoded by further DNA sequences in the sample. The chain employs TRBV27 and TRBJ2-7; 7 bases are a match to TRBD2. The V and J ends lost 3 bases and 1 base, in that order; junction bases with no gene match: 0. Germline CDR1 reads MNHEY; CDR2 reads SMNVEV (reference sequence). The CDR3 sequence is 13 residues long. The CDR3 DNA follows: TGTGCCAGCAGTTTGCGGGGGTCCTACGAGCAGTACTTC. Translation: CASSLRGSYEQYF.

The genes are TRBV21-1 and TRBJ1-5. TRBV21-1 counts as a pseudogene. This CDR3 contains 15 residues. The CDR3 is CASSKSRGGRQPQHF. The DNA of the CDR3 is TGTGCCAGCAGCAAATCTAGGGGGGGTCGTCAGCCCCAGCATTTT.

The genes are TRBV21-1 and TRBJ2-3; the DNA was not used to check the table's D call, TRBD2. TRBV21-1 is shown as a pseudogene. The CDR3 is made up of 18 amino acids. Written as DNA, the CDR3 is TGTGCCAGCAGCAAAAACCCCCTGACGGGTCCTCCTGAGAATACGCAGTATTTT. Translating it yields CASSKNPLTGPPENTQYF.

This clone was counted once. The V call is TRBV9, the J call TRBJ2-2; 11 nucleotides line up with TRBD2. This CDR3 spans 18 amino acids. V gave up 0 bases and J gave up 1 base; unmatched junction bases: 5. CDR1 and CDR2 (germline): SGDLS, YYNGEE. The CDR3 protein is CASSVVSGRAVNTGELFF. CDR3 sequence (DNA): TGTGCCAGCAGCGTAGTTAGCGGGAGGGCAGTGAACACCGGGGAGCTGTTTTTT. Together with reference TRBV9 and TRBJ2-2, the CDR3 gives the full variable domain: DSGVTQTPKHLITATGQRVTLRCSPRSGDLSVYWYQQSLDQGLQFLIQYYNGEERAKGNILERFSAQQFPDLHSELNLSSLELGDSALYFCASSVVSGRAVNTGELFFGEGSRLTVL.

In DNA, the CDR3 is TGTGCCAGCAGTTTAGGGGGCAGGGCCCTCTTTGACACTGAAGCTTTCTTT. Amino acid sequence: CASSLGGRALFDTEAFF. The rearrangement links TRBV27 to TRBJ1-1; a possible D gene is TRBD1 (6 bases). Germline V gene data show CDR1 as MNHEY and CDR2 as SMNVEV (reference sequence). With 2 bases removed from V and 3 bases from J, the gap between germline ends came to 19 bases. The length of the CDR3 is 17 residues.

The V and J genes are TRBV7-9 and TRBJ2-7, with 9 bases fitting TRBD2. The ends lost 3 bases at V and 1 base at J; junction bases unmatched: 1. This CDR3 is 14 amino acids long. Germline V gene sequence: CDR1 SEHNR, CDR2 FQNEAQ (reference sequence). CDR3 bases: TGTGCCAGCAGCTTGGCGGGAGGGTCCTACGAGCAGTACTTC. Its translation: CASSLAGGSYEQYF.

V gene TRBV11-2 combines with J gene TRBJ2-3; 7 positions agree with TRBD1. Per germline, CDR1 SGHAT and CDR2 FQNNGV. This CDR3 region has 14 residues. The V and J ends lost 4 bases and 6 bases, in that order; junction bases with no gene match: 7. The CDR3 sequence is CASSSQGERDTQYF. The CDR3 bases are TGTGCCAGCAGCTCGCAGGGGGAGAGGGATACGCAGTATTTT.

V and J are TRBV19 and TRBJ1-5; D perhaps matches TRBD1 (6 bases). The germline V gene encodes CDR1 LNHDA and CDR2 SQIVND (reference sequence). The CDR3 extends over 16 amino acids. V was clipped by 8 bases and J by 0 bases, with 17 bases between them. Here the CDR3 DNA reads TGTGCCAGTGCGAGGGGGTGGGGAGTTAGCAATCAGCCCCAGCATTTT. This encodes CASARGWGVSNQPQHF. Based on the CDR3 plus reference TRBV19 and TRBJ1-5, the full variable domain is DGGITQSPKYLFRKEGQNVTLSCEQNLNHDAMYWYRQDPGQGLRLIYYSQIVNDFQKGDIAEGYSVSREKKESFPLTVTSAQKNPTAFYLCASARGWGVSNQPQHFGDGTRLSIL.

The chain has TRBV28 and TRBJ1-5; D is unclear. Per the germline V gene, CDR1 is MDHEN and CDR2 is SYDVKM. The CDR3 is made up of 13 amino acids. V dropped 3 bases and J dropped 3 bases, with 6 bases sitting between them. In nucleotides, the CDR3 is TGTGCCAGCAGTTTGGAGTCCAATCAGCCCCAGCATTTT. This translates into CASSLESNQPQHF.

This clone was recorded a few times. The CDR3 DNA is TGTGCCAGCAGTTACCCTAGCGGGAGCACAGATACGCAGTATTTT. It codes for CASSYPSGSTDTQYF. The chain joins TRBV28 to TRBJ2-3; the match to TRBD2 covers 8 bases. The ends lost 4 bases at V and 0 bases at J; junction bases unmatched: 3. CDR1 is MDHEN and CDR2 is SYDVKM in the germline V gene. CDR3 length: 15 amino acids.

This rearrangement joins TRBV6-5 to TRBJ2-3; 8 bases are a match to TRBD1. The V gene's germline CDR1 is MNHEY and CDR2 SVGAGI. Losses at the gene ends were 4 bases for V and 0 bases for J; bases not matched to a gene: 3. The CDR3 is 15 amino acids. CDR3 region: CASSSQGVSTDTQYF. The CDR3 DNA reads TGTGCCAGCAGTTCACAGGGGGTTAGCACAGATACGCAGTATTTT.

The CDR3, as DNA: TGTGCCAGCAGCCCTCAAGCCGGGACTAGAGGTGGGGAGACCCAGTACTTC. It specifies CASSPQAGTRGGETQYF. The chain employs TRBV7-8 and TRBJ2-5, with 8 bases fitting TRBD2. The CDR3 consists of 17 residues. After removal of 5 bases from V and 5 bases from J, the junction contained 16 bases not matched to a gene. CDR1 and CDR2 from the germline V gene are SGHVS and FQNEAQ.

The chain carries TRBV11-2 and TRBJ2-7; 7 positions agree with TRBD2. Germline loops: CDR1 SGHAT, CDR2 FQNNGV. CDR3 size: 15 residues. V shed 2 bases and J 0 bases; nucleotides not matched to a gene: 4. CDR3 protein: CASSLYRGDSYEQYF. The CDR3 nucleotides are TGTGCCAGCAGCTTATATCGGGGGGACTCCTACGAGCAGTACTTC.

Only one count was recorded for this clone. The chain joins TRBV5-1 to TRBJ2-3; D is perhaps TRBD1 (9 bases). Trimming stripped 5 bases from V and 1 base from J, with 14 bases between. Germline-derived CDR1 and CDR2 are SGHRS and YFSETQ. The CDR3 is 15 amino acids. The CDR3 region has the DNA TGCGCCAGCAGTAGCGGGGACAGGGGCACAGATACGCAGTATTTT. This sequence encodes CASSSGDRGTDTQYF.

This clone came up once. V usage is TRBV7-9 and J usage is TRBJ2-3; D ambiguous. Per germline, CDR1 SEHNR and CDR2 FQNEAQ (reference sequence). Trimming left V 6 bases short and J 0 bases short, with 25 bases between. The CDR3 runs 19 residues. In nucleotides, the CDR3 is TGTGCCAGCAGGCCAATCTTGGGCGCCTCCCTTACTAGCACAGATACGCAGTATTTT. Amino acids: CASRPILGASLTSTDTQYF.

V gene TRBV7-8 combines with J gene TRBJ1-3, with TRBD1 identical over 7 bases. Losses at the gene ends were 9 bases for V and 0 bases for J; bases not matched to a gene: 11. The CDR3 has 16 residues. Per germline, CDR1 SGHVS and CDR2 FQNEAQ. The CDR3 sequence: CASNSPGTDSGNTIYF. CDR3 DNA sequence: TGTGCCAGTAATTCCCCCGGGACAGACTCTGGAAACACCATATATTTT.

J is TRBJ2-3 and V is TRBV27; TRBD1 agrees at 7 bases. The CDR3 covers 12 residues. The V segment lost 3 bases and the J segment 9 bases; nucleotides outside the gene matches: 3. Germline CDR1 and CDR2: MNHEY and SMNVEV (reference sequence). DNA of the CDR3: TGTGCCAGCAGTTTCCACAGGGGAACGCAGTATTTT. Protein product: CASSFHRGTQYF.

This clone was recorded once. The V gene is TRBV6-5, the J gene TRBJ1-2, with D possibly being TRBD1 (6 bases). The V gene lost 7 bases and the J gene lost 4 bases, with 10 bases spanning the gap. The CDR3 length is 12 residues. Germline V gene sequence: CDR1 MNHEY, CDR2 SVGAGI. The CDR3 DNA reads TGTGCCAGCACCCCGACAGGCTATGGCTACACCTTC. Translating it yields CASTPTGYGYTF.

The genes are TRBV2 and TRBJ1-1; maybe TRBD1 (5 bases). V lost 4 bases and J 0 bases, leaving 12 bases between the germline ends. The CDR3 loop spans 15 amino acids. CDR1 and CDR2 (germline): SNHLY, FYNNEI. Here the CDR3 reads CASSGGQGMNTEAFF. The CDR3 DNA follows: TGTGCCAGCAGTGGTGGACAAGGGATGAACACTGAAGCTTTCTTT.

The CDR3 coding sequence is TGTGCCAGCACCCAGGGATACAATGAGCAGTTCTTC. Translating it yields CASTQGYNEQFF. V gene TRBV28 combines with J gene TRBJ2-1; a weak D match, TRBD1 (5 bases). Germline CDR1 and CDR2: MDHEN and SYDVKM. Trimming pared 7 bases from V and 4 bases from J, leaving 8 bases between. The CDR3 has 12 amino acids. The entire variable domain, with the rest obtained from reference TRBV28 and TRBJ2-1, is as follows: DVKVTQSSRYLVKRTGEKVFLECVQDMDHENMFWYRQDPGLGLRLIYFSYDVKMKEKGDIPEGYSVSREKKERFSLILESASTNQTSMYLCASTQGYNEQFFGPGTRLTVL.

The chain couples TRBV27 to TRBJ2-7; TRBD2 matches at 12 bases. CDR1 is MNHEY and CDR2 is SMNVEV in the germline V gene (reference sequence). CDR3 length: 17 amino acids. With 2 bases clipped from V and 1 base from J, the junction kept 6 bases outside the gene matches. CDR3 in amino acids: CASSLLAGGKSSYEQYF. The CDR3 DNA follows: TGTGCCAGCAGTTTACTAGCGGGAGGGAAATCATCCTACGAGCAGTACTTC.

V gene TRBV27 combines with J gene TRBJ2-2; D is unresolved. Trimming cost V 2 bases and J 6 bases, with 4 bases left between them. The CDR3 has 12 amino acids. CDR1 is MNHEY, CDR2 SMNVEV, per germline (reference sequence). Here the CDR3 DNA reads TGTGCCAGCAGTTTACGAGCCGGGGAGCTGTTTTTT. It translates to CASSLRAGELFF.

This chain connects TRBV28 to TRBJ2-5; TRBD2 agrees at 13 bases. This CDR3 region has 18 residues. V shed 4 bases and J 5 bases; nucleotides not matched to a gene: 13. CDR1 is MDHEN and CDR2 is SYDVKM in the germline V gene. As DNA, the CDR3 is TGTGCCAGCAGTTCCCAACTAGCGGGAGGGCCGTTAGGGGAGACCCAGTACTTC. It encodes CASSSQLAGGPLGETQYF.

This rearrangement joins TRBV28 to TRBJ1-4, with D possibly TRBD1 on 6 matching bases. V gave up 9 bases and J gave up 15 bases, with 17 bases separating them. The CDR3 spans 11 residues. The germline gives CDR1 MDHEN, CDR2 SYDVKM. CDR3 amino acids: CASKQGSLVFF. The DNA of the CDR3 is TGTGCCAGTAAACAGGGTTCTTTGGTGTTTTTT. Full variable domain (rest looked up from reference TRBV28 and TRBJ1-4): DVKVTQSSRYLVKRTGEKVFLECVQDMDHENMFWYRQDPGLGLRLIYFSYDVKMKEKGDIPEGYSVSREKKERFSLILESASTNQTSMYLCASKQGSLVFFGSGTQLSVL.

This clone appeared a few times. The rearrangement joins TRBV19 to TRBJ1-1; D is ambiguous. This CDR3 is built from 11 residues. Trimming took 3 bases from V and 10 from J, leaving 9 bases between them. Germline V CDR1 and CDR2: LNHDA, SQIVND (reference sequence). The CDR3 DNA reads as TGTGCCAGTAGTATGGGCCAGTTAGCTTTCTTT. This codes for CASSMGQLAFF.

V gene TRBV18 combines with J gene TRBJ2-7; 8 nucleotides match TRBD2. V lost 1 base and J lost 3; bases outside the gene matches: 11. From germline, CDR1 is KGHSH and CDR2 LQKENI. This CDR3 comprises 17 residues. The CDR3 DNA reads TGTGCCAGCTCACCACTAAGCTCGGCGGGAGGAGGCTACGAGCAGTACTTC. Its translation: CASSPLSSAGGGYEQYF.

The genes are TRBV5-6 and TRBJ2-7; 9 nucleotides line up with TRBD1. Germline V CDR1 and CDR2: SGHDT, YYEEEE. Unmatched junction bases numbered 12, after V lost 2 bases and J lost 6 bases. This CDR3 has 16 amino acids. CDR3 sequence reads: CASSLDRGAFLGEQYF. CDR3 nucleotides: TGTGCCAGCAGCTTAGACAGGGGGGCGTTTTTAGGCGAGCAGTACTTC.